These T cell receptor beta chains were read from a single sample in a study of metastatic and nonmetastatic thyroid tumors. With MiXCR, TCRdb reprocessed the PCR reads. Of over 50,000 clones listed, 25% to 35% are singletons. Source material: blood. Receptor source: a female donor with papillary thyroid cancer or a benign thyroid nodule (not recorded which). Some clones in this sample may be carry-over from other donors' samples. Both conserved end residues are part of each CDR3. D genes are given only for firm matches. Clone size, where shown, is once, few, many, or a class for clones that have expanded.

CDR3 DNA: TGTGCCATCAGGGAATCAGGGGCGAGAGAAGATACGCAGTATTTT
CDR3 protein: CAIRESGAREDTQYF
D gene: NA
V gene: TRBV10-3
clone size: NA
J gene: TRBJ2-3

CDR3 DNA: TGTGCCAGCAGTTACTCGCGGGGCCACGAGCAGTACTTC
CDR3 protein: CASSYSRGHEQYF
D gene: NA
V gene: TRBV6-5
clone size: NA
J gene: TRBJ2-7

CDR3 DNA: TGCGCCAGCAGCTTGGTAATGGGACAGTCCTCTGGAAACACCATATATTTT
CDR3 protein: CASSLVMGQSSGNTIYF
D gene: TRBD1
V gene: TRBV5-1
clone size: few
J gene: TRBJ1-3

CDR3 DNA: TGTGCCAGCAGCCGGACTAGCGGGGTCGTCAATGAGCAGTTCTTC
CDR3 protein: CASSRTSGVVNEQFF
D gene: TRBD2
V gene: TRBV28
clone size: few
J gene: TRBJ2-1

CDR3 DNA: TGTGCCAGCAGCCCGGACAGGGGTGAAGCTTTCTTT
CDR3 protein: CASSPDRGEAFF
D gene: TRBD1
V gene: TRBV9
clone size: many
J gene: TRBJ1-1

CDR3 DNA: TGTGCCAGCAGTTCAGGGCCCCCGCTTAGAAACACCATATATTTT
CDR3 protein: CASSSGPPLRNTIYF
D gene: NA
V gene: TRBV6-1
clone size: NA
J gene: TRBJ1-3

CDR3 DNA: TGTGCCAGCCTCCTTGGCCTGGGCTCCTACGAGCAGTACTTC
CDR3 protein: CASLLGLGSYEQYF
D gene: NA
V gene: TRBV11-2
clone size: few
J gene: TRBJ2-7

CDR3 DNA: TGTGCCAGCGGCCCGAGGGGTCCACCAACTAGCGGGAGCCCAGATACGCAGTATTTT
CDR3 protein: CASGPRGPPTSGSPDTQYF
D gene: TRBD2
V gene: TRBV4-2
clone size: once
J gene: TRBJ2-3

CDR3 DNA: TGCAGTGCTAGAGAGATGGCTGGACTCTATAATTCACCCCTCCACTTT
CDR3 protein: CSAREMAGLYNSPLHF
D gene: NA
V gene: TRBV20-1
clone size: NA
J gene: TRBJ1-6

CDR3 DNA: TGTGCCGGACAAACAGGGCAGGTTGAAAAACTGTTTTTT
CDR3 protein: CAGQTGQVEKLFF
D gene: NA
V gene: TRBV30
clone size: NA
J gene: TRBJ1-4

CDR3 DNA: TGTGCCAGCAGTTACGGCGGGGCCACAGATACGCAGTATTTT
CDR3 protein: CASSYGGATDTQYF
D gene: NA
V gene: TRBV6-2/TRBV6-3
clone size: NA
J gene: TRBJ2-3

CDR3 DNA: TGTGCCAGCAGTTTTGGACAGGGGGGTCAAGAGACCCAGTACTTC
CDR3 protein: CASSFGQGGQETQYF
D gene: TRBD1
V gene: TRBV6-5
clone size: NA
J gene: TRBJ2-5

CDR3 DNA: TGTGCCAGCAGTTTAGCAGGGGGCTCCTACAATGAGCAGTTCTTC
CDR3 protein: CASSLAGGSYNEQFF
D gene: TRBD1
V gene: TRBV27
clone size: NA
J gene: TRBJ2-1

CDR3 DNA: TGTGCCAGCAGTGGAAGGGACAGGGGCCACAATGAGCAGTTCTTC
CDR3 protein: CASSGRDRGHNEQFF
D gene: TRBD1
V gene: TRBV2
clone size: NA
J gene: TRBJ2-1

CDR3 DNA: TGTGCCAGCAGGGACAGGGGCTACGAGCAGTACTTC
CDR3 protein: CASRDRGYEQYF
D gene: TRBD1
V gene: TRBV6-1
clone size: few
J gene: TRBJ2-7

CDR3 DNA: TGTGCCAGCAGTTACGGCGGGGGGGCCACAGATACGCAGTATTTT
CDR3 protein: CASSYGGGATDTQYF
D gene: TRBD2
V gene: TRBV6-5
clone size: NA
J gene: TRBJ2-3

CDR3 DNA: TGTGCCAGCAGCCCCGGGCCCGGTGGGACTGAAGCTTTCTTT
CDR3 protein: CASSPGPGGTEAFF
D gene: NA
V gene: TRBV6-1
clone size: NA
J gene: TRBJ1-1

CDR3 DNA: TGTGCCAGCAGCTTTGGGCCAGGGGGGTCGGGAACTAATGAAAAACTGTTTTTT
CDR3 protein: CASSFGPGGSGTNEKLFF
D gene: TRBD1
V gene: TRBV11-2
clone size: NA
J gene: TRBJ1-4

CDR3 DNA: TGTGCCAGCAGCTTGGCTAGGACAGGGAGTAACTATGGCTACACCTTC
CDR3 protein: CASSLARTGSNYGYTF
D gene: TRBD1
V gene: TRBV5-5
clone size: once
J gene: TRBJ1-2

CDR3 DNA: TGCAGTGCTAGAGATCCCAGGCGCCGCTACGAGCAGTACTTC
CDR3 protein: CSARDPRRRYEQYF
D gene: NA
V gene: TRBV20-1
clone size: many
J gene: TRBJ2-7

CDR3 DNA: TGCGCCAGCAGCTTGTCCGGGGAGGGGAATGAGCAGTTCTTC
CDR3 protein: CASSLSGEGNEQFF
D gene: TRBD2
V gene: TRBV5-1
clone size: few
J gene: TRBJ2-1

CDR3 DNA: TGTGCCAGCAGTTACGCTGGGGACTATGGCTACACCTTC
CDR3 protein: CASSYAGDYGYTF
D gene: NA
V gene: TRBV6-2/TRBV6-3
clone size: NA
J gene: TRBJ1-2